Sequencing of this T cell receptor (beta chain) was carried out in a study of blood T cell repertoires in COVID-19. Background on the study: From the United States, Italy and Spain came samples of acute and convalescent COVID-19. PBMCs, B-cell-depleted T cells, or T cells provided the cDNA or gDNA that made up the material.

Source study methods: Cell counts per sample came from amplifying reference gene primers. Libraries were prepared by immunoSEQ multiplex PCR; TCRdb keeps only in-frame clonotypes and omits some of them. The V and J calls and clone size were taken over from that table, and D and trimming were inferred from the DNA. This repertoire shows about 150,000 clones, more than 70% found once; its top ten account for 2.3%. Germline V gives CDR1 MNHEY, CDR2 SMNVEV (reference sequence). The ends were cut back, 3 bases at V and 3 bases at J, with 8 bases in the middle. This CDR3 is 14 amino acids long. The sequencing input was peripheral blood. The clonotype comes from a human donor in a cohort sampled during active COVID-19. The chain is built from TRBV27 and TRBJ2-2, with D perhaps TRBD2 (5 bases). The CDR3 DNA is TGTGCCAGCAGTTTGTCGGGGTACACCGGGGAGCTGTTTTTT. Protein product: CASSLSGYTGELFF.